This TCR beta chain was identified during a study of cytomegalovirus exposure and HLA in healthy donors. Points from the study as a whole: Investigators reported more than 150 TCR beta chains as tied to cytomegalovirus.

V lost 4 bases, J lost 3 bases, and 13 bases lay in between. There are 13 residues in the CDR3. Germline lookup yields CDR1 SQVTM and CDR2 ANQGSEA. With regard to this clone: Its antigen is still unknown.

This PCR relied on a set of 60 Vbeta primers and 13 Jbeta primers. The table came from immunoSEQ multiplex PCR; TCRdb's copy has only in-frame clones and leaves some out. This table has more than 95,000 clones, around 81% appearing once. The chain uses TRBV29-1 and TRBJ2-7, with D maybe TRBD1 (6 bases). The sample consisted of PBMCs. The TCR sequence derives from a woman aged 25 to 39 in good health and CMV-seronegative. The CDR3 sequence: CSVARTDNYEQYF. CDR3 in DNA: TGCAGCGTTGCCCGGACAGATAACTACGAGCAGTACTTC.